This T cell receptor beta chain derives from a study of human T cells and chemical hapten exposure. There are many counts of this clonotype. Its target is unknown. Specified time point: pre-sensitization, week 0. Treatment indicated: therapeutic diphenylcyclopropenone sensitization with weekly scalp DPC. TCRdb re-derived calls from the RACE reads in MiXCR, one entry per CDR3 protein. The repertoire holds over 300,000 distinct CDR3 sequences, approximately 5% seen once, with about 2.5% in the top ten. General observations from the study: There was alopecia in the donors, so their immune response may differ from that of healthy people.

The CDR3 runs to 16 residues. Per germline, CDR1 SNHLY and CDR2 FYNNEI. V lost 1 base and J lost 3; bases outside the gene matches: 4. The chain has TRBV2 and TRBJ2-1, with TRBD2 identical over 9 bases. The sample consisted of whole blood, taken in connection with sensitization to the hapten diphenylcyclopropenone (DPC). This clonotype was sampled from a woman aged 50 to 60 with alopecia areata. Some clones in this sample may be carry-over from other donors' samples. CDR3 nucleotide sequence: TGTGCCAGCAGTGAAGGGGGGACTAGCTTCTACAATGAGCAGTTCTTC. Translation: CASSEGGTSFYNEQFF. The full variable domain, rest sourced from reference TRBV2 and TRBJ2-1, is EPEVTQTPSHQVTQMGQEVILRCVPISNHLYFYWYRQILGQKVEFLVSFYNNEISEKSEIFDDQFSVERPDGSNFTLKIRSTKLEDSAMYFCASSEGGTSFYNEQFFGPGTRLTVL.